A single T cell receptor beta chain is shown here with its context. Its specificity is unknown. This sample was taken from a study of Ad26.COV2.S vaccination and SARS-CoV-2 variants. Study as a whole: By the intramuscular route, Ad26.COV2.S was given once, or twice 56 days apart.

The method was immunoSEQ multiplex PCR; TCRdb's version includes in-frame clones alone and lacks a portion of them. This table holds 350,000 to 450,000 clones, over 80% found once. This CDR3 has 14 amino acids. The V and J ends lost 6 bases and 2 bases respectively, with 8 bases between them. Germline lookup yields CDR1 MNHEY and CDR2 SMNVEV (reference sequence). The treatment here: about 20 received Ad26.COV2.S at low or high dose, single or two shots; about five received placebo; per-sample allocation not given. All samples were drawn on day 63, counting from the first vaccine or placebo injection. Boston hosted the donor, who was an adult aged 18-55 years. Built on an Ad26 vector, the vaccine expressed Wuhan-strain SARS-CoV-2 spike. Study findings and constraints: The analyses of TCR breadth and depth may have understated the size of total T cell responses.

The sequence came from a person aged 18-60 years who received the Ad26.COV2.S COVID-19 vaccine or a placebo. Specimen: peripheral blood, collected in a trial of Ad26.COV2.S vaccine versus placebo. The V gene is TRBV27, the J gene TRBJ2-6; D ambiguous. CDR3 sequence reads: CASRDPPGANVLTF. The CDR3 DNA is TGTGCCAGCAGGGACCCCCCTGGGGCCAACGTCCTGACTTTC.